The clone carrying this T cell receptor beta chain was counted only a few times. Its antigen remains unknown. Each single cDNA molecule received a unique molecular identifier. TCRdb itself ran the 5' RACE reads through MiXCR, one entry per CDR3 protein. The sample has 50,000 to 65,000 distinct CDR3 sequences, around 11% seen once. The sample comes from a study of early T cells in non-severe SARS-CoV-2 infection. Study overall: Chains were not paired, and sequencing was done on bulk RNA from unsorted whole blood.

Study observations and caveats: Database matching using VDJdb favored anti-spike CD8 responses, with private and CD4 specificities left missing.

V was trimmed by 10 bases and J by 8 bases, leaving 11 bases between them. The CDR3 covers 11 residues. In germline, CDR1 is LNHDA, CDR2 SQIVND (reference sequence). The gene calls are TRBV19 and TRBJ2-2; D gene unclear. The clonotype comes from an adult who was a healthcare worker with PCR-confirmed SARS-CoV-2 infection or an uninfected control (not recorded which). Material: whole blood, obtained at baseline. The CDR3 loop reads CATEILGELFF. The CDR3 DNA reads TGTGCCACCGAAATCTTGGGGGAGCTGTTTTTT.